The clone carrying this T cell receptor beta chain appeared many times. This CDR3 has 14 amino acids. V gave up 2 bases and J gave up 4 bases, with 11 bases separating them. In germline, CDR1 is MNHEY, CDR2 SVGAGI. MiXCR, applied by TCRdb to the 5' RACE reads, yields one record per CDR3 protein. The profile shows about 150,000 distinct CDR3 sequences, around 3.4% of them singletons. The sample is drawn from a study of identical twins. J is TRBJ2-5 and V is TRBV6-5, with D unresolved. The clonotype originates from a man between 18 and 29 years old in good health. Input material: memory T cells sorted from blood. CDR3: CASSYRQPGETQYF. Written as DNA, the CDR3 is TGTGCCAGCAGTTACCGGCAACCTGGAGAGACCCAGTACTTC.